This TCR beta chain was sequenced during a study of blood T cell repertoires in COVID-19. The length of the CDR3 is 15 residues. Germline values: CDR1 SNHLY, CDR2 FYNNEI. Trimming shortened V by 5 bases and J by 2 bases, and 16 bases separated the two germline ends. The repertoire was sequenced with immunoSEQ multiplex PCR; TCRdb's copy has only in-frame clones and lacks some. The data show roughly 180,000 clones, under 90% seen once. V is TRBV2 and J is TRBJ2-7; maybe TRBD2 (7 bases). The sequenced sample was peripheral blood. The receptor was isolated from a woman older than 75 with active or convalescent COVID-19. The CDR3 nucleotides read TGTGCCAGCAGTACACAACAGGGACTAACCTACGAGCAGTACTTC. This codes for CASSTQQGLTYEQYF. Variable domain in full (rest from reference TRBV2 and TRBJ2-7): EPEVTQTPSHQVTQMGQEVILRCVPISNHLYFYWYRQILGQKVEFLVSFYNNEISEKSEIFDDQFSVERPDGSNFTLKIRSTKLEDSAMYFCASSTQQGLTYEQYFGPGTRLTVT.